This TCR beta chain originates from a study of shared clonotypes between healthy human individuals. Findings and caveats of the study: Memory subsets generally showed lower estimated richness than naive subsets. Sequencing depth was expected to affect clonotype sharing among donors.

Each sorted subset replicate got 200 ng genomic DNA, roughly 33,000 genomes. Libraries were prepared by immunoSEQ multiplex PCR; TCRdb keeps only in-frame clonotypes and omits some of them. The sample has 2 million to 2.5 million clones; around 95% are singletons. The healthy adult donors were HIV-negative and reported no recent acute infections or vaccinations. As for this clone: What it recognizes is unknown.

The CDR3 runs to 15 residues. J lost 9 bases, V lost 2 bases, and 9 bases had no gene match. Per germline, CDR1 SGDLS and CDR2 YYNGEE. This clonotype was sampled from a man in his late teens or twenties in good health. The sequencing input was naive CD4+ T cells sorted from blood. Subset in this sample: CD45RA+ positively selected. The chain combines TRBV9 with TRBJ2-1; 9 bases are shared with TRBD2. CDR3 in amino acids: CASSVSGGGAVEQFF. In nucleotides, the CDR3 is TGTGCCAGCAGCGTCTCAGGCGGGGGGGCTGTTGAGCAGTTCTTC.